The following is a T cell receptor beta chain sequence with its context. Assay used: immunoSEQ multiplex PCR; TCRdb lists only in-frame clones, some missing. The data hold 71,000 or so clones, with less than 95% observed a single time. The data are from a study of blood T cell repertoires in COVID-19. The V gene's germline CDR1 is SEHNR and CDR2 FQNEAQ (reference sequence). The CDR3 spans 16 residues. The V and J ends lost 5 bases and 6 bases, in that order; junction bases with no gene match: 13. The sequence came from a young woman with acute or convalescent COVID-19. The genes are TRBV7-9 and TRBJ2-3; 8 nucleotides agree with TRBD2. Sequenced: peripheral blood. CDR3 nucleotides: TGTGCCAGCAGCGCGCTTAGCGGGGTCAGGTTGGATACGCAGTATTTT. Translating it yields CASSALSGVRLDTQYF.